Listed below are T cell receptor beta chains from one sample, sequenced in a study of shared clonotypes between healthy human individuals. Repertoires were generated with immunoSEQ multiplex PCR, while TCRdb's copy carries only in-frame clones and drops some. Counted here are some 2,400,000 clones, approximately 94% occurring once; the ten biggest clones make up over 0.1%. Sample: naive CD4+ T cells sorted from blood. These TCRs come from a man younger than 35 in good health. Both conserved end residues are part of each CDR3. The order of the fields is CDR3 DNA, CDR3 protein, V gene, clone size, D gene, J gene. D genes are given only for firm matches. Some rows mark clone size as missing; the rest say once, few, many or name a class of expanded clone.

CDR3nt: TGTGCCAGCAGTTTAATGGGTGCGGAAGGCGAGACCCAGTACTTC
CDR3aa: CASSLMGAEGETQYF
v_gene: TRBV28
abundance: .
d_gene: .
j_gene: TRBJ2-5

CDR3nt: TGTGCCAGCTCACCGCCCGGGGAGCTGTTTTTT
CDR3aa: CASSPPGELFF
v_gene: TRBV18
abundance: .
d_gene: .
j_gene: TRBJ2-2

CDR3nt: TGTGCCAGCAGCGTGACTAGTCTCTCCGGGGAGCTGTTTTTT
CDR3aa: CASSVTSLSGELFF
v_gene: TRBV2
abundance: .
d_gene: .
j_gene: TRBJ2-2

CDR3nt: TGTGCCAGCAGCAAAGACGTAGTGGGGACGGGTCGCTCCTATAATTCACCCCTCCACTTT
CDR3aa: CASSKDVVGTGRSYNSPLHF
v_gene: TRBV21-1
abundance: few
d_gene: .
j_gene: TRBJ1-6

CDR3nt: TGTGCCAGCTCGGAGGGGGCTTTTGGAAACACCATATATTTT
CDR3aa: CASSEGAFGNTIYF
v_gene: TRBV2
abundance: .
d_gene: TRBD1
j_gene: TRBJ1-3

CDR3nt: TGTGCCAGTAGTGATGGGACTAGCGGGAAGTTCTCCTACAATGAGCAGTTCTTC
CDR3aa: CASSDGTSGKFSYNEQFF
v_gene: TRBV19
abundance: .
d_gene: TRBD2
j_gene: TRBJ2-1

CDR3nt: TGTGCCAGCAGCCTTCAGGGGGGGGCACGGTTGGATGGCTACACCTTC
CDR3aa: CASSLQGGARLDGYTF
v_gene: TRBV5-4
abundance: .
d_gene: TRBD1
j_gene: TRBJ1-2

CDR3nt: TGTGCCAGTAGTATCGGTTGGTACGGTGAAGCTTTCTTT
CDR3aa: CASSIGWYGEAFF
v_gene: TRBV19
abundance: .
d_gene: .
j_gene: TRBJ1-1

CDR3nt: TGTGCCATCAGTGGCCTAGCGGGATACGAGCAGTACTTC
CDR3aa: CAISGLAGYEQYF
v_gene: TRBV10-3
abundance: .
d_gene: TRBD2
j_gene: TRBJ2-7

CDR3nt: TGTGCCAGCAGTTACCTTAGCGGGACTGGGGAGCTGTTTTTT
CDR3aa: CASSYLSGTGELFF
v_gene: TRBV6-5
abundance: .
d_gene: TRBD2
j_gene: TRBJ2-2

CDR3nt: TGTGCCAGCTCGAGCGGGTCCAACTCCTACGAGCAGTACTTC
CDR3aa: CASSSGSNSYEQYF
v_gene: TRBV18
abundance: .
d_gene: .
j_gene: TRBJ2-7

CDR3nt: TGTGCCACCAGCAGAGGACAGCCGGGGGAAAAACTGTTTTTT
CDR3aa: CATSRGQPGEKLFF
v_gene: TRBV15
abundance: .
d_gene: .
j_gene: TRBJ1-4

CDR3nt: TGTGCCAGCAGCCTCGGGACTCCGTATGGCTACACCTTC
CDR3aa: CASSLGTPYGYTF
v_gene: TRBV6-6
abundance: .
d_gene: .
j_gene: TRBJ1-2